The entry below gives a single T cell receptor (beta chain) sequence along with its context. These data are taken from a study of blood T cell repertoires in COVID-19. Unmatched junction bases numbered 7, after V lost 1 base and J lost 5 bases. This CDR3 contains 15 residues. CDR1 SGHTA and CDR2 FQGNSA come from the germline V gene. Some clones are missing from TCRdb's copy, which holds only in-frame ones; the method was immunoSEQ multiplex PCR. Here the sample spans approximately 180,000 clones, 85% to 90% being singletons. This chain connects TRBV7-2 to TRBJ2-7, with TRBD1 matching 8 bases. The receptor's source is a woman aged 35 to 49 with acute COVID-19. Source material: PBMCs or T cells enriched from blood (not recorded which). CDR3 loop: CASSLGQGRKNEQYF. As DNA, the CDR3 is TGTGCCAGCAGCTTAGGACAGGGGAGGAAAAACGAGCAGTACTTC.